A few counts support the clone carrying this TCR beta chain. The data stem from a study of T cell responses to AZD1222 COVID-19 vaccine. TCRdb's table, derived via immunoSEQ multiplex PCR, lists solely in-frame clones and lacks some. The sample shows 110,000 or so clones, roughly 90% of them seen only once. Trimming cost V 7 bases and J 5 bases, with 14 bases left between them. This CDR3 has 14 amino acids. The germline CDR1 and CDR2 sequences are LNHDA and SQIVND (reference sequence). The chain combines TRBV19 with TRBJ1-4; D is unresolved. This specimen was peripheral blood, taken on day 0 of MenACWY control vaccination. The sequence came from an adult in good health. DNA for the CDR3: TGTGCCAGTACCTCGGAGAAGAGAAATGAAAAACTGTTTTTT. Translating it yields CASTSEKRNEKLFF. The full variable domain, in which reference TRBV19 and TRBJ1-4 provide the parts outside the CDR3, is DGGITQSPKYLFRKEGQNVTLSCEQNLNHDAMYWYRQDPGQGLRLIYYSQIVNDFQKGDIAEGYSVSREKKESFPLTVTSAQKNPTAFYLCASTSEKRNEKLFFGSGTQLSVL.